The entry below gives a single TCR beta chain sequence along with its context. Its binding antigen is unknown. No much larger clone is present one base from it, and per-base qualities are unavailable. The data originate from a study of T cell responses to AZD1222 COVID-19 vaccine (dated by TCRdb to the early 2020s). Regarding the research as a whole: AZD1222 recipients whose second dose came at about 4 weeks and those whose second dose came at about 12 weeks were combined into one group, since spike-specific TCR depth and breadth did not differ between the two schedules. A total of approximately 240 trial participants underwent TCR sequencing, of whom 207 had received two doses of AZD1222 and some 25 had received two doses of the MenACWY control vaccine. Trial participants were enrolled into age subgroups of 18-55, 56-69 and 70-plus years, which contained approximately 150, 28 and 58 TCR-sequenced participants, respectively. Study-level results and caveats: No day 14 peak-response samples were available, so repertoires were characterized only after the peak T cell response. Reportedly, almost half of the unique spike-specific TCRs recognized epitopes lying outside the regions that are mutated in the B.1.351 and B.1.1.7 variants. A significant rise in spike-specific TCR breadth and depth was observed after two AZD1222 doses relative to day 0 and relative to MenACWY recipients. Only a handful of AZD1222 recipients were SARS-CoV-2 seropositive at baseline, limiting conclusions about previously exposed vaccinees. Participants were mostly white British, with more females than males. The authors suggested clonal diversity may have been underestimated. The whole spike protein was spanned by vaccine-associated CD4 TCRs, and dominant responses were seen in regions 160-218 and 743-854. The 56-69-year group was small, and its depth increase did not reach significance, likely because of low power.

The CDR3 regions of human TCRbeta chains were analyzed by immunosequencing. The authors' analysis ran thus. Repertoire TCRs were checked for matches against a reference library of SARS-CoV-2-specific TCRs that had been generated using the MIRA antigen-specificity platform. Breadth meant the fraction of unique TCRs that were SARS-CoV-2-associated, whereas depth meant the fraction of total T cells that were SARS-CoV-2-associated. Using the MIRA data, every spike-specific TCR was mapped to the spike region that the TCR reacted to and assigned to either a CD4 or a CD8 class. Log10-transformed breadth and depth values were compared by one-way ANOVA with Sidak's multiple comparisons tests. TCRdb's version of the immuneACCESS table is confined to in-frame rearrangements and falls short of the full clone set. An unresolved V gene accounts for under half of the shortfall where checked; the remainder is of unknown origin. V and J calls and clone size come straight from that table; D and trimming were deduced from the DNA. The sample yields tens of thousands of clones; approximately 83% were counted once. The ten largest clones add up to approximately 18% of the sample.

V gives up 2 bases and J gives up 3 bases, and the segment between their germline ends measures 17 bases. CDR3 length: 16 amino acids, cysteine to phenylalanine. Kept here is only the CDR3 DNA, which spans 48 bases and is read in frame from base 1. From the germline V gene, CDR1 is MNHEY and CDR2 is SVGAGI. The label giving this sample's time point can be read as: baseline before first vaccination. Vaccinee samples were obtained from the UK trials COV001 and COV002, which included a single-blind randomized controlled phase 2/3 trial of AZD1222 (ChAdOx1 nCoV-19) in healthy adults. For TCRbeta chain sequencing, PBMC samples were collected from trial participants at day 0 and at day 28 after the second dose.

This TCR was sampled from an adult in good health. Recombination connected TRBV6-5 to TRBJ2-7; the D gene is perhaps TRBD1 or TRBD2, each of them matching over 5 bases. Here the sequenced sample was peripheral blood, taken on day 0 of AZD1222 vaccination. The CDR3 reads CASSYAIDLGVYEQYF. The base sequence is TGTGCCAGCAGTTACGCGATCGACTTGGGGGTCTACGAGCAGTACTTC.